This T cell receptor (beta chain) was sequenced in a study of human T cells and chemical hapten exposure. TCRdb redid the calling of the RACE reads with MiXCR, one entry per CDR3 protein. Of more than 150,000 distinct CDR3 sequences listed, approximately 24% are singletons. Time point meaning: patch test 3, about 24 weeks after DPC sensitization. Sample treatment: therapeutic diphenylcyclopropenone sensitization with weekly scalp DPC. The length of the CDR3 is 14 residues. The V end lost 3 bases, the J end lost 4 bases, and 13 bases lay between the germline ends. Looked up from germline, CDR1 is GTSNPN and CDR2 is SVGIG (reference sequence).

The specimen was whole blood, collected in connection with sensitization to the hapten diphenylcyclopropenone (DPC). This chain links TRBV30 with TRBJ2-1; no firm D call. This clonotype was obtained from a woman in her thirties or forties with alopecia areata. Some clones in this sample may be carry-over from other donors' samples. Written as DNA, the CDR3 is TGTGCCTGGAGACCCGCTCCCCCGTACAATGAGCAGTTCTTC. It codes for CAWRPAPPYNEQFF.